This paragraph reports one T cell receptor beta chain. The target of this receptor is not known. Base quality data are lacking; no much larger clone is found one base away. This record comes from a study of Ad26.COV2.S vaccination and SARS-CoV-2 variants listed by TCRdb under 2021. Describing the broader study: Vaccine-arm donors were drawn from COV1001, a multicentre, randomized, double-blind, placebo-controlled phase I-IIa trial of Ad26.COV2.S in healthy adults. Dosing of Ad26.COV2.S was intramuscular, at either 5x10^10 or 1x10^11 viral particles, delivered as one shot or as two shots spaced 56 days apart. Sequencing of the TCRbeta repertoire served to evaluate the specificity and breadth of SARS-CoV-2-reactive T cell receptors following Ad26.COV2.S vaccination. A total of 32 samples were included in the TCR-sequenced set, comprising roughly 20 Ad26.COV2.S vaccine recipients, 5 placebo recipients and 8 SARS-CoV-2 convalescent individuals. Trial participants were randomized into five groups of five, in which low-dose or high-dose Ad26.COV2.S was given once or twice, or placebo was given on both occasions. Throughout the experiments and outcome assessment, investigators stayed blinded to trial group allocation. Study-wide findings and limitations: Substantial breadth of spike-specific CD8+ and CD4+ T cell responses was reported after vaccination. Vaccine and placebo recipients had comparable non-spike TCR breadth, which fits with the vaccine containing only spike. It was noted by the authors that total T cell responses may have been underestimated by the TCR breadth and depth analyses. The study was not powered for comparison of responses between vaccine doses or regimens. Spike-specific TCR breadth was higher in Ad26.COV2.S recipients than in placebo recipients (P = 0.0014).

This sample's treatment or condition label indicates: roughly 19 received Ad26.COV2.S at low or high dose, single or two shots; about five received placebo; per-sample allocation not given. For vaccine and placebo recipients, repertoires were sequenced using samples collected on day 63 after the first injection. Cohort 1b enrolled about two dozen adults aged 18-55 years at a single site in Boston, USA, between 29 July and 7 August 2020. Ad26.COV2.S consisted of a replication-incompetent adenovirus type 26 vector by which a prefusion-stabilized SARS-CoV-2 spike protein from the original Wuhan strain was expressed. The immunoSEQ Assay was used to sequence TCRbeta CDR3 regions. After extraction, genomic DNA underwent amplification by bias-controlled multiplex PCR, followed by high-throughput sequencing. The authors' pipeline ran thus. Collapsing and filtering of sequences were performed to quantify the absolute abundance of each unique TCRbeta CDR3 region. Usable DNA was measured by amplifying reference genes present in all nucleated cells, and TCRbeta template counts were normalized to that usable DNA to estimate T cell fraction. Repertoire TCRs were annotated as SARS-CoV-2-specific by exact matching of V gene, CDR3 amino acid sequence and J gene to a known reactive TCR set. MIRA supplied the reference SARS-CoV-2 TCR set, which was filtered for enrichment in COVID-19-positive ImmuneCODE repertoires so that public or cross-reactive TCRs were removed. Drawing on the MIRA antigens, annotated TCRs were analysed further at the level of specific ORF or position within ORF. Breadth was defined as annotated unique rearrangements over total unique productive rearrangements; depth was the summed frequency of those rearrangements. Two-sided Wilcoxon rank-sum tests were applied when comparing TCR breadth between groups. TCRdb retrieved this table from immuneACCESS and kept in-frame rearrangements only. Not all clones are present; in checked studies, unresolved V genes account for under half, and no reason is known for the remainder. For V, J and clone size, that table is used; D and trimming come from the DNA. The sample table records roughly 700,000 clones; 80% to 90% of these occur just once. In total, the top ten clones hold over 1.3% of the sample.

The CDR3 contains 13 residues, cysteine and phenylalanine counted. Here the CDR3 DNA is all that survives: 39 bases in frame from base 1. V lost 5 bases and J lost 4 bases; the stretch between them is 12 bases long. The germline V gene encodes CDR1 LGHDT and CDR2 YNNKEL (reference sequence). Material: peripheral blood, obtained in a trial of Ad26.COV2.S vaccine versus placebo. The rearranged chain carries TRBV3-1 (or the pseudogene TRBV3-2) and TRBJ2-7, with the D gene call left open. The clonotype was recovered from a person aged 18-60 years who received the Ad26.COV2.S COVID-19 vaccine or a placebo. The DNA is TGTGCCAGCAGCATGACCCTGGGGTACGAGCAGTACTTC. Translation gives CASSMTLGYEQYF.